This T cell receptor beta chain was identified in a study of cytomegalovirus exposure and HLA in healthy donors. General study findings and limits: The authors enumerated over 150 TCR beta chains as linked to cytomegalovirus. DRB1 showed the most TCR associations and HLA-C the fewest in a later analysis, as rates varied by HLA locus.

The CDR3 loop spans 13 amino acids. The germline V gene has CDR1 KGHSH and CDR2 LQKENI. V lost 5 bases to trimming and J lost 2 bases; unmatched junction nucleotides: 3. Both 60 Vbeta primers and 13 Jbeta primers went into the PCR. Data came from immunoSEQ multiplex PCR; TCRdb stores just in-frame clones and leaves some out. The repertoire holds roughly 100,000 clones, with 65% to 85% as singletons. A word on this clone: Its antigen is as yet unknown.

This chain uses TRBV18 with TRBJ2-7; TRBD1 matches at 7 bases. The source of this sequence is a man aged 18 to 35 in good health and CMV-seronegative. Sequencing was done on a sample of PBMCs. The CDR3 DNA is TGTGCCAGCTCAGGGACAGAAGCCTACGAGCAGTACTTC. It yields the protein CASSGTEAYEQYF.